This T cell receptor beta chain was profiled in a study of blood T cell repertoires in COVID-19. Study overall: Sites across the United States, Italy and Spain contributed samples from acute and convalescent COVID-19. T cells, B-cell-depleted T cells, or PBMCs provided the cDNA or gDNA that served as material.

CDR3 length equals 15 residues. Germline trimming cut 4 bases from V and 7 bases from J; bases unmatched to any gene: 9. Germline CDR1 is MGHRA and CDR2 is YSYEKL. In the original workflow: Amplified reference gene primers provided the basis for estimating nucleated cell counts. TCRdb's copy holds only in-frame clones and misses some; the assay was immunoSEQ multiplex PCR. That table is the source of V, J and clone size, and D and trimming were worked out from the DNA. The sample consists of 55,000 to 80,000 clones, 89% of them appearing once. The receptor was derived from a man aged 50 or older with active COVID-19. The specimen sequenced was peripheral blood. This chain links TRBV4-1 with TRBJ1-1; 10 bases are shared with TRBD1. CDR3 DNA sequence: TGCGCCAGCAGCCCGACCGGGACAGGGGTTGGTGAAGCTTTCTTT. Its translation: CASSPTGTGVGEAFF.